This T cell receptor beta chain stems from a study of cytomegalovirus exposure and HLA in healthy donors. In the study overall: Out of approximately 400 genotyped donors, about 80% belonged to the Caucasian-associated ancestry cluster.

Broader study findings: Generally TCR sequences proved uncommon, though certain public TCRs appeared in numerous donors. Sequences of the TCR beta chain were said to predict the HLA-A and HLA-B alleles of most subjects accurately.

This clone was picked up a small number of times. As yet, its antigen is unknown. This CDR3 region has 14 residues. Losses at the gene ends were 4 bases for V and 3 bases for J; bases not matched to a gene: 4. The germline gives CDR1 MGHDK, CDR2 SYGVNS. Use of 60 Vbeta and 13 Jbeta primers characterized the PCR. This table comes from immunoSEQ multiplex PCR, and its TCRdb copy is limited to in-frame clones, with some not included. The sample carries 150,000 or so clones, around two thirds recorded once. All the people who gave samples were healthy bone marrow donors. The TCR originated in a woman aged 60-75 years in good health and CMV-seropositive. The genes are TRBV25-1 and TRBJ2-7; TRBD1 matches at 9 bases. The specimen was PBMCs. The CDR3 DNA follows: TGTGCCAGCAGTGCTCAGGACAGGGGCTACGAGCAGTACTTC. Translated, it gives CASSAQDRGYEQYF.